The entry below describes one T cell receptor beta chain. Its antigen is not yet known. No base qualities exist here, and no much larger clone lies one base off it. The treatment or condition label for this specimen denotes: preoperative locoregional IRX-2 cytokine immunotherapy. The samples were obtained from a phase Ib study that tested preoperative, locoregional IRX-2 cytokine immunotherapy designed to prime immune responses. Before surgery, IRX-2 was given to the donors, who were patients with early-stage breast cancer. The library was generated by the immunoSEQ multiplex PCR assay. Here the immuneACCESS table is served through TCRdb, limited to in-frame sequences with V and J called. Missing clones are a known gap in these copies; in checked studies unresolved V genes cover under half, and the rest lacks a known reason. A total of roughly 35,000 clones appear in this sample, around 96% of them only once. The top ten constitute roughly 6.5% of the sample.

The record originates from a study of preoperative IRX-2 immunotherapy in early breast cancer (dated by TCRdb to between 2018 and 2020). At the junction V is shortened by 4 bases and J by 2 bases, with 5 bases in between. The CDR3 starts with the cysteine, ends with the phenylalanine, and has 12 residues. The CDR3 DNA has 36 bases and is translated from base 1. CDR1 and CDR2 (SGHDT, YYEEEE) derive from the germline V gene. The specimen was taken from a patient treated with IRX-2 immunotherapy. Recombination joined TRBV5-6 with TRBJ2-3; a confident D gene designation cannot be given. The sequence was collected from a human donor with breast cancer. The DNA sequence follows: TGTGCCAGCAGCAGAGACACAGATACGCAGTATTTT. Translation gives CASSRDTDTQYF.